This T cell receptor beta chain was recovered during a study of molecular identifiers for immune sequencing clone quantification. Turning to the study itself: Across replicate runs, RNA obtained from around 20,000 or 100,000 naive CD8 cells was divided into five, with four undergoing sequencing.

For naive CD8 T cells, sorting used the CD8+CD4-CCR7+CD45RA+ phenotype. This clonotype was seen repeatedly, ten times or more. Its antigen is not known. Study-level results: Over 98% of effector molecules, yet under 1% of naive-cell molecules, were held by clones above 20 RNA copies.

TCRdb passed the PCR reads through MiXCR, listing each CDR3 protein once. The table records hundreds of thousands of distinct CDR3 sequences, approximately 24% of them present only once. The V and J ends lost 6 bases and 4 bases respectively, with 17 bases between them. The length of the CDR3 is 15 residues. Germline V CDR1 and CDR2: MNHEY, SVGEGT. V is TRBV6-2 or TRBV6-3 and J is TRBJ2-3; TRBD1 or TRBD2 may be the D gene (5 bases each). Sequenced: naive CD8+ T cells from blood, with Jurkat cell RNA spiked in. Subset here: FACS-sorted CD8+CD4-CCR7+CD45RA+ naive T cells. The sequence came from a human donor in good health. Some libraries in this study had Jurkat cell RNA spiked in. The CDR3: CASSPDWDGADTQYF. The CDR3 DNA sequence: TGTGCCAGCAGCCCGGACTGGGACGGGGCAGATACGCAGTATTTT.